The entry below describes one T cell receptor beta chain. Its antigen is as yet unknown. This record belongs to a study of shared clonotypes between healthy human individuals. Study results and limitations: For sorted subsets, rarefaction showed incomplete sequencing despite large depth. The study sampled only blood, and tissue repertoires likely differ.

CD4+ cells underwent separation, giving CD45RA+ naive and CD45RA-negative memory subsets. Profiling relied on immunoSEQ multiplex PCR, and the TCRdb table lists in-frame clones only, not all of them. Seen here are under 1,100,000 clones, 75% to 85% observed once, and the top ten hold around 0.61%. Germline-derived CDR1 and CDR2 are KGHSH and LQKENI. CDR3 length: 13 residues. The ends were cut back, 6 bases at V and 7 bases at J, with 13 bases in the middle. The gene calls are TRBV18 and TRBJ2-1; D remains ambiguous. Source material: memory CD4+ T cells from PBMCs. Regarding subset: CD45RA-negative fraction. This TCR was sampled from a man between 18 and 29 years old in good health. Some clones in this sample may be carry-over from other donors' samples. The CDR3 nucleotides read TGTGCCAGCTCGACCGACTGGGCGAATGAGCAGTTCTTC. It is translated as CASSTDWANEQFF. The variable domain in full, with the rest retrieved from reference TRBV18 and TRBJ2-1, is NAGVMQNPRHLVRRRGQEARLRCSPMKGHSHVYWYRQLPEEGLKFMVYLQKENIIDESGMPKERFSAEFPKEGPSILRIQQVVRGDSAAYFCASSTDWANEQFFGPGTRLTVL.